A single T cell receptor (beta chain) is shown here with its context. No antigen is known for it. CDR1 is MDHEN and CDR2 is SYDVKM in the germline V gene. Trimming removed 1 base from V and 7 bases from J, with 14 bases in between. The CDR3 is 14 amino acids. Clones were sequenced by immunoSEQ multiplex PCR, and TCRdb holds only the in-frame ones, with some missing. This table holds 15,000 to 18,000 clones, around 90% found once. The data derive from a study of STAT3 mutations in large granular lymphocyte leukemia. Study conclusions and caveats: At least one immunodominant TCR beta clonotype appeared in every T-cell large granular lymphocyte leukemia patient.

The V gene is TRBV28, the J gene TRBJ2-7, with D hard to call. The TCR originated in a woman between 45 and 60 years old with T-cell large granular lymphocyte leukemia. Some clones in this sample may be carry-over from other donors' samples. The sequencing sample was made of peripheral blood mononuclear cells. CDR3 in DNA: TGTGCCAGCAGTTTATCGGCGAGGCAAGCGGAGCAGTACTTC. Its protein is CASSLSARQAEQYF.